The 7 T cell receptor beta chains in this list originate from one sample, sequenced in a study of T cells in Graves' hyperthyroidism and ophthalmopathy. Using RNA transcripts as the source, TCR beta CDR3 regions were amplified. First-round RT-PCR targeting the TCR CDR3 was performed with the HTBI primer set. TCRdb itself ran the multiplex PCR reads through MiXCR, one entry per CDR3 protein. The sample shows some 800,000 distinct CDR3 sequences, 38% of them seen only once. Sequencing input: blood. Receptors were obtained from a man in his late teens or twenties with Graves' hyperthyroidism.

This clonotype appeared a few times. CDR3 sequence reads: CASSISGGYTGELFF. The DNA for the CDR3 is TGTGCCAGTAGTATTAGCGGGGGTTACACCGGGGAGCTGTTTTTT. V and J are TRBV19 and TRBJ2-2; 9 nucleotides align to TRBD2. The germline CDR1 and CDR2 sequences are LNHDA and SQIVND (reference sequence). Germline trimming cut 3 bases from V and 3 bases from J; bases unmatched to any gene: 2. This CDR3 comprises 15 residues.

In its sample, this clonotype was seen once. This chain links TRBV25-1 with TRBJ2-7, with TRBD1 identical over 9 bases. The CDR3 sequence is 16 residues long. Germline CDR1 MGHDK, CDR2 SYGVNS. Losses at the gene ends were 8 bases for V and 0 bases for J; bases not matched to a gene: 11. The CDR3 nucleotides are TGTGCCAGCTCGCTCTACAGGGGGCAGAGCTCCTACGAGCAGTACTTC. Its translation is CASSLYRGQSSYEQYF.

This clonotype occurred many times. The chain is built from TRBV20-1 and TRBJ1-2; tentatively, D is TRBD1 (5 bases). Germline CDR1 and CDR2: DFQATT and SNEGSKA (reference sequence). Trimming removed 1 base at V and 8 bases at J, with 17 bases between. There are 14 residues in the CDR3. As DNA, the CDR3 is TGCAGTGCTAGAGGCGATGCGGCTGCAGGGGGCTACACCTTC. This translates into CSARGDAAAGGYTF.

This clonotype was found a few times. V is TRBV9 and J is TRBJ2-2, with 12 bases aligning to TRBD2. The V gene end was trimmed by 4 bases and the J gene end by 7 bases; junction bases not matched to a gene: 8. Germline V gene data show CDR1 as SGDLS and CDR2 as YYNGEE. CDR3 size: 16 residues. CDR3 residues: CASSTRLAGGVGELFF. Written as DNA, the CDR3 is TGTGCCAGCAGCACGAGGCTAGCGGGGGGGGTCGGGGAGCTGTTTTTT.

The table lists this clonotype with many counts. CDR3 nucleotide sequence: TGTGCCAGTAGTAATGGCGGGAGCAACGGGGACGAGCAGTACTTC. It specifies CASSNGGSNGDEQYF. The chain employs TRBV19 and TRBJ2-7; 7 bases are a match to TRBD2. CDR3 length: 15 amino acids. Germline V gives CDR1 LNHDA, CDR2 SQIVND (reference sequence). V trimming: 4 bases; J trimming: 5 bases; junction bases outside the gene matches: 11.

This clonotype was recorded many times. Written as DNA, the CDR3 is TGCAGTGCTAGGGACCCTCAACAAGAGACCCAGTACTTC. This translates into CSARDPQQETQYF. The rearrangement joins TRBV20-1 to TRBJ2-5; D is unresolved. Germline CDR1 reads DFQATT; CDR2 reads SNEGSKA (reference sequence). The CDR3 consists of 13 residues. Trimming took off 3 bases at V and 2 bases at J, with 10 bases between the two ends.

This clonotype came up many times. This chain uses TRBV5-1 with TRBJ1-2; unclear D gene. Looked up from germline, CDR1 is SGHRS and CDR2 is YFSETQ. The ends were cut back, 0 bases at V and 6 bases at J, with 12 bases in the middle. This CDR3 comprises 14 residues. CDR3 nucleotide sequence: TGCGCCAGCAGCTTGGAGGTAGCTACGGATGGCTACACCTTC. This codes for CASSLEVATDGYTF.